This T cell receptor (beta chain) came from a study of T cells in localized non-small cell lung cancer. Sequencing used immunoSEQ multiplex PCR; TCRdb keeps in-frame clones, though not all of them. In the table there are 70,000 or so clones, around 84% of which are singletons. This clone came up a few times. The CDR3 is made up of 15 amino acids. Germline trimming cut 4 bases from V and 0 bases from J; bases unmatched to any gene: 6. Germline CDR1 SGHRS, CDR2 YFSETQ. The clonotype originates from a female donor over 55 with stage I lung adenocarcinoma. This sequence joins TRBV5-1 and TRBJ1-1; 7 bases match TRBD1. This specimen was peripheral blood, taken before any cancer treatment. For the CDR3, the DNA is TGCGCCAGCAGCCCGAGGACAGGTATGAACACTGAAGCTTTCTTT. This gives the protein CASSPRTGMNTEAFF.